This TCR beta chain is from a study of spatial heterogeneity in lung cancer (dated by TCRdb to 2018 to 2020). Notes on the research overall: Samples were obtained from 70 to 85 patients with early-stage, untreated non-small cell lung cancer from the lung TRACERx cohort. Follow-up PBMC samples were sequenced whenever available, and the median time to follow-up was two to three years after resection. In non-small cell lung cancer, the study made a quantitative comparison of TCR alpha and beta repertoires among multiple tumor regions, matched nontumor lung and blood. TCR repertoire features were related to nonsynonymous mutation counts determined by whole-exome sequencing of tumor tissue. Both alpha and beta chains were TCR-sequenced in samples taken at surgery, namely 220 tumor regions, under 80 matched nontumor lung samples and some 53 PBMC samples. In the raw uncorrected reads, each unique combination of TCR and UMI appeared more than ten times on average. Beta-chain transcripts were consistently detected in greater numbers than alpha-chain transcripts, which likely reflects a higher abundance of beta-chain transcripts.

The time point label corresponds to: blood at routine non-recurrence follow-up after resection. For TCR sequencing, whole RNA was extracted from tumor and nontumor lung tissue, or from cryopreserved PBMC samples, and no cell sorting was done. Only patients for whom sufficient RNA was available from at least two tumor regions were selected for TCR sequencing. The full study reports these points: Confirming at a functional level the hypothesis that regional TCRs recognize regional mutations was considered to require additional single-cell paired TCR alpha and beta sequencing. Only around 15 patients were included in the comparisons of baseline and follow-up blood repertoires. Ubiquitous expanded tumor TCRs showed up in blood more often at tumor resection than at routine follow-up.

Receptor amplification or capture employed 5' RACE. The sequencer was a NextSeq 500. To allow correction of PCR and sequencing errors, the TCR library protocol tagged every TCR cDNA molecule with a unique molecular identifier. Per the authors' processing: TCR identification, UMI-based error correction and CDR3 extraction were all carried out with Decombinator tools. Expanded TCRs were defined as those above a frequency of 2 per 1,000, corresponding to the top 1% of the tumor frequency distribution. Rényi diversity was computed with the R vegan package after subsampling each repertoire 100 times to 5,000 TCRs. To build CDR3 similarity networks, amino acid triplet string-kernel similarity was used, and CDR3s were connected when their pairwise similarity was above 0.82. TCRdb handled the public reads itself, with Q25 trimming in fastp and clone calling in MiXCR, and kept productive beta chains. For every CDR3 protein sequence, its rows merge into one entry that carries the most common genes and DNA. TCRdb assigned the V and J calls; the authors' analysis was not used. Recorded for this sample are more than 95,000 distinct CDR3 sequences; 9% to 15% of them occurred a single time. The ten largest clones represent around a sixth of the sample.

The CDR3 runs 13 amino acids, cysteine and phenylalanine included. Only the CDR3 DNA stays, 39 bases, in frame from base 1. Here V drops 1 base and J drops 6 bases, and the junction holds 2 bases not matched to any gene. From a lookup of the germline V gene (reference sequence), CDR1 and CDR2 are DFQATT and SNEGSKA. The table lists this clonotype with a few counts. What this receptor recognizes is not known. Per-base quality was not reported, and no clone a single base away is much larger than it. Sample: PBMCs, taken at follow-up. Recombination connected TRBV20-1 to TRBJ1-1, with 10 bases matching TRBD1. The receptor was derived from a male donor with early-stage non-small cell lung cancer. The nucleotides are TGCAGTGCTAGAGTGGACAGGGGGTCTGAAGCTTTCTTT. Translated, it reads CSARVDRGSEAFF.